Listed below are T cell receptor beta chains from one sample, sequenced in a study of blood T cell repertoires in COVID-19. TCRdb's table, derived via immunoSEQ multiplex PCR, lists solely in-frame clones and lacks some. The sample contains more than 60,000 clones, over 75% of which appear only once. Specimen: peripheral blood. These receptors were obtained from a human donor in a cohort sampled during active COVID-19. CDR3s include the opening cysteine and the closing phenylalanine or tryptophan. A D gene is named only where the DNA matches it firmly. Some rows mark clone size as missing; the rest say once, few, many or name a class of expanded clone.

d_call: -
v_call: TRBV3-1/TRBV3-2
j_call: TRBJ1-1
clone_size: -
cdr3_nt: TGTGCCAGCAGCCAAATCGCTAAGGGAGGCACTGAAGCTTTCTTT
cdr3_aa: CASSQIAKGGTEAFF

d_call: TRBD1
v_call: TRBV2
j_call: TRBJ1-2
clone_size: once
cdr3_nt: TGTGCCAGCAGTCAGGGACAGGGGAACTATGGCTACACCTTC
cdr3_aa: CASSQGQGNYGYTF

d_call: TRBD1
v_call: TRBV18
j_call: TRBJ2-7
clone_size: once
cdr3_nt: TGTGCCAGCTCACCGCGACAGGGGACAGAAAAGCAGTACTTC
cdr3_aa: CASSPRQGTEKQYF

d_call: -
v_call: TRBV18
j_call: TRBJ1-6
clone_size: -
cdr3_nt: TGTGCCAGCTCGCTGCAGGGAGGCGCCCTCCACTTT
cdr3_aa: CASSLQGGALHF

d_call: TRBD1
v_call: TRBV28
j_call: TRBJ1-1
clone_size: -
cdr3_nt: TGTGCCAGCCCCCCTTCAAGGACAGGGTCGAACACTGAAGCTTTCTTT
cdr3_aa: CASPPSRTGSNTEAFF

d_call: TRBD2
v_call: TRBV10-1
j_call: TRBJ2-1
clone_size: -
cdr3_nt: TGCGCCAGCAGTCGAGTAGCGGGGGAGCTGGATGAGCAGTTCTTC
cdr3_aa: CASSRVAGELDEQFF

d_call: -
v_call: TRBV5-1
j_call: TRBJ2-7
clone_size: few
cdr3_nt: TGCGCCAGCCGGGAGGGGGCCCTTTACGAGCAGTACTTC
cdr3_aa: CASREGALYEQYF

d_call: TRBD1
v_call: TRBV7-2
j_call: TRBJ2-7
clone_size: -
cdr3_nt: TGTGCCAGCAGCTTAATCGGGGACAGCTCCTACGAGCAGTACTTC
cdr3_aa: CASSLIGDSSYEQYF

d_call: -
v_call: TRBV5-6
j_call: TRBJ1-3
clone_size: once
cdr3_nt: TGTGCCAGCAGCTTGCTGGCGGGGTCACCTGGAAACACCATATATTTT
cdr3_aa: CASSLLAGSPGNTIYF

d_call: -
v_call: TRBV7-8
j_call: TRBJ1-5
clone_size: few
cdr3_nt: TGTGCCAGCAGCTTACCCGGGGTTGATGGCAATCAGCCCCAGCATTTT
cdr3_aa: CASSLPGVDGNQPQHF

d_call: TRBD1
v_call: TRBV9
j_call: TRBJ2-5
clone_size: -
cdr3_nt: TGTGCCAGCAGCGCCGCCCGGGACAGTTGGACTGAGACCCAGTACTTC
cdr3_aa: CASSAARDSWTETQYF

d_call: -
v_call: TRBV6-6
j_call: TRBJ1-3
clone_size: -
cdr3_nt: TGTGCCAGCAGTCCACCGGGCTCTGGAAACACCATATATTTT
cdr3_aa: CASSPPGSGNTIYF

d_call: TRBD2
v_call: TRBV3-1/TRBV3-2
j_call: TRBJ2-7
clone_size: -
cdr3_nt: TGTGCCAGCAGCCAAGATCTTACTAGCGGGGGGGCATACGAGCAGTACTTC
cdr3_aa: CASSQDLTSGGAYEQYF

d_call: TRBD1
v_call: TRBV5-4
j_call: TRBJ1-2
clone_size: -
cdr3_nt: TGTGCCAGCAGCTACGGACAGGGTCTGGACTATGGCTACACCTTC
cdr3_aa: CASSYGQGLDYGYTF